These 21 T cell receptor beta chains were all obtained from the same sample, sequenced in a study of blood T cell repertoires in COVID-19. Clones were sequenced by immunoSEQ multiplex PCR, and TCRdb holds only the in-frame ones, with some missing. The sample has about 230,000 clones; approximately 84% are singletons. What was sequenced was peripheral blood. All receptors derive from a man aged 45-60 years with COVID-19, enrolled during active disease.

In its sample, this clone was seen many times. This rearrangement joins TRBV19 to TRBJ2-7; TRBD2 matches at 11 bases. Looked up from germline, CDR1 is LNHDA and CDR2 is SQIVND (reference sequence). V dropped 0 bases and J dropped 5; count of bases not matched to a gene: 9. The CDR3 is 17 residues long. The CDR3 sequence is CASSIDIAGGPRDEQYF. The CDR3 DNA reads TGTGCCAGTAGTATAGATATAGCGGGAGGGCCCCGGGACGAGCAGTACTTC.

The rearrangement joins TRBV29-1 to TRBJ1-3; 7 bases line up with TRBD1. V lost 8 bases, J lost 0 bases, and 10 bases stayed unmatched. The CDR3 is made up of 15 amino acids. Germline CDR1 and CDR2: SQVTM and ANQGSEA. The CDR3, as DNA: TGCAGCTTTTCGTCCCAGGGGGACTCTGGAAACACCATATATTTT. Translation gives CSFSSQGDSGNTIYF.

The chain couples TRBV4-3 to TRBJ1-5; 7 bases agree with TRBD1. V gave up 4 bases and J gave up 0 bases; unmatched junction bases: 3. CDR3 length: 15 amino acids. CDR1 LGHNA and CDR2 YSLEER come from the germline V gene. CDR3 region: CASSRDSYSNQPQHF. The CDR3 DNA reads as TGCGCCAGCAGCCGGGACAGTTATAGCAATCAGCCCCAGCATTTT.

This chain uses TRBV6-2 or TRBV6-3 with TRBJ2-7, with 11 bases aligning to TRBD1. The CDR3 has 16 residues. The V and J ends lost 2 bases and 2 bases, in that order; junction bases with no gene match: 5. The germline gives CDR1 MNHEY, CDR2 SVGEGT. This CDR3 reads CASSYRAGQGAYEQYF. For the CDR3, the DNA is TGTGCCAGCAGTTACCGTGCGGGACAGGGGGCCTACGAGCAGTACTTC.

This CDR3 is CAWTKGADSNQPQHF. The CDR3 DNA is TGTGCCTGGACCAAGGGGGCCGATAGCAATCAGCCCCAGCATTTT. The chain has TRBV30 and TRBJ1-5, with TRBD1 matching over 7 bases. Trimming removed 4 bases from V and 0 bases from J; junction bases left unmatched: 6. CDR3 length: 15 amino acids. The V gene's germline CDR1 is GTSNPN and CDR2 SVGIG (reference sequence).

The chain's CDR3 is CASSVSDRRSSYNSPLHF. The DNA for the CDR3 is TGTGCCAGCAGCGTAAGCGACAGGAGGAGCTCCTATAATTCACCCCTCCACTTT. The chain carries TRBV9 and TRBJ1-6, with D perhaps TRBD1 (6 bases). The CDR3 covers 18 residues. Germline V CDR1 and CDR2: SGDLS, YYNGEE. The V end lost 1 base, the J end lost 0 bases, and 14 bases lay between the germline ends.

Only one count was recorded for this clone. This sequence joins TRBV5-1 and TRBJ2-7, with 9 bases lining up with TRBD1. The CDR3 consists of 16 residues. V dropped 4 bases and J dropped 0; count of bases not matched to a gene: 8. Germline V gene lookup returns CDR1 SGHRS and CDR2 YFSETQ. The CDR3 loop reads CASSRTTGGSSYEQYF. The CDR3 bases are TGCGCCAGCAGCCGAACAACAGGGGGCAGCTCCTACGAGCAGTACTTC.

The chain couples TRBV18 to TRBJ1-2; 9 bases line up with TRBD1. CDR3 length: 14 amino acids. Germline-derived CDR1 and CDR2 are KGHSH and LQKENI. Germline trimming cut 2 bases from V and 7 bases from J; bases unmatched to any gene: 5. Written as DNA, the CDR3 is TGTGCCAGCTCACCAAGGACAGGGGACGCTGGCTACACCTTC. This encodes CASSPRTGDAGYTF.

In its sample, this clone was seen once. The chain joins TRBV18 to TRBJ1-6, with 7 bases fitting TRBD1. The germline CDR1 and CDR2 sequences are KGHSH and LQKENI. The CDR3 is 16 amino acids. J lost 7 bases, V lost 4 bases, and 10 bases had no gene match. The CDR3 sequence: CASSQTGTLLNSPLHF. CDR3 nucleotide sequence: TGTGCCAGCTCACAGACAGGGACTCTTTTAAATTCACCCCTCCACTTT. Full variable domain (missing parts from reference TRBV18 and TRBJ1-6): NAGVMQNPRHLVRRRGQEARLRCSPMKGHSHVYWYRQLPEEGLKFMVYLQKENIIDESGMPKERFSAEFPKEGPSILRIQQVVRGDSAAYFCASSQTGTLLNSPLHFGNGTRLTVT.

The chain carries TRBV19 and TRBJ1-1; TRBD1 agrees at 8 bases. V lost 6 bases to trimming and J lost 5 bases; unmatched junction nucleotides: 11. The CDR3 loop spans 15 amino acids. The germline gives CDR1 LNHDA, CDR2 SQIVND (reference sequence). DNA of the CDR3: TGTGCCAGTAGAACCATGACAGGGGTGGGAACTGAAGCTTTCTTT. Translation: CASRTMTGVGTEAFF.

The V gene is TRBV24-1, the J gene TRBJ2-1; 9 bases fit TRBD2. The germline gives CDR1 KGHDR, CDR2 SFDVKD. The CDR3 has 16 residues. The V segment lost 6 bases and the J segment 2 bases; nucleotides outside the gene matches: 7. The CDR3, as DNA: TGTGCCACCAGTAGCGGGGGGTTCATACCCTACAATGAGCAGTTCTTC. Translated, it gives CATSSGGFIPYNEQFF.

The CDR3 DNA reads TGTGCCAGCAGCTTAGGGACAGGGGACAATGGCTACACCTTC. This sequence encodes CASSLGTGDNGYTF. The chain combines TRBV7-9 with TRBJ1-2; 9 bases are shared with TRBD1. This CDR3 has 14 residues. Unmatched junction bases numbered 3, after V lost 1 base and J lost 6 bases. Germline lookup yields CDR1 SEHNR and CDR2 FQNEAQ (reference sequence).

This chain links TRBV21-1 with TRBJ1-2; no DNA check was done on the table's D call, TRBD1. TRBV21-1 is listed as a pseudogene. The CDR3 sequence is 14 residues long. The CDR3 reads CASSNDREVYGYTF. DNA of the CDR3: TGTGCCAGCAGCAACGACAGGGAGGTCTATGGCTACACCTTC.

This chain connects TRBV19 to TRBJ1-3; D is unclear. The V and J ends lost 4 bases and 0 bases respectively, with 10 bases between them. The germline CDR1 and CDR2 sequences are LNHDA and SQIVND (reference sequence). The CDR3 is made up of 15 amino acids. DNA of the CDR3: TGTGCCAGTAGTACAGACACCTACTCTGGAAACACCATATATTTT. Residues: CASSTDTYSGNTIYF.

The V gene is TRBV18, the J gene TRBJ2-2; D perhaps matches TRBD1 (6 bases). The CDR3 is 16 residues long. Germline CDR1 KGHSH, CDR2 LQKENI. V dropped 4 bases and J dropped 0 bases, with 12 bases sitting between them. CDR3 region: CASSQEAGANTGELFF. CDR3 nucleotide sequence: TGTGCCAGCTCACAGGAGGCAGGGGCGAACACCGGGGAGCTGTTTTTT.

CDR3 nucleotides: TGTGCCAGTAGTCTCCCGGGGGGAAGCTCCTACAATGAGCAGTTCTTC. This codes for CASSLPGGSSYNEQFF. The chain carries TRBV19 and TRBJ2-1; 7 bases are a match to TRBD2. Losses at the gene ends were 5 bases for V and 0 bases for J; bases not matched to a gene: 7. CDR3 size: 16 residues. CDR1 and CDR2 (germline): LNHDA, SQIVND (reference sequence).

The chain is built from TRBV12-3 or TRBV12-4 and TRBJ1-1, with 8 bases matching TRBD1. V lost 7 bases, J lost 4 bases, and 5 bases stayed unmatched. This CDR3 has 13 residues. The CDR3 nucleotides are TGTGCCAGCAATCAGGGGGCGGGCACTGAAGCTTTCTTT. Encoded protein: CASNQGAGTEAFF.

This clone was counted a single time. The CDR3 is CASRALDRGSGYTF. As DNA, the CDR3 is TGTGCCAGCAGGGCGCTGGACAGGGGTAGTGGCTACACCTTC. This chain connects TRBV27 to TRBJ1-2; 9 bases align to TRBD1. Trimming removed 6 bases from V and 7 bases from J; junction bases left unmatched: 9. The CDR3 is 14 residues long. Germline CDR1 MNHEY, CDR2 SMNVEV (reference sequence).

The rearrangement joins TRBV30 to TRBJ2-5, with D tentatively TRBD2 (6 bases). Per the germline V gene, CDR1 is GTSNPN and CDR2 is SVGIG (reference sequence). The germline V and J ends were trimmed by 2 bases and 6 bases, with 16 bases remaining between them. CDR3 length equals 14 residues. The CDR3 is CAWSPRRGLQTQYF. CDR3 DNA sequence: TGTGCCTGGAGTCCCCGACGGGGGTTACAGACCCAGTACTTC.

V usage is TRBV18 and J usage is TRBJ2-3, with TRBD2 as a possible D gene (6 bases). Germline values: CDR1 KGHSH, CDR2 LQKENI. The CDR3 runs to 14 residues. The V end was cut by 2 bases, the J end by 1 base, with 7 bases between. CDR3 protein: CASSPSGGTDTQYF. CDR3 nucleotides: TGTGCCAGCTCACCATCGGGAGGCACAGATACGCAGTATTTT.

The CDR3, as DNA: TGTGCCAGCAGTGGGACAGGGCTTCAGCCCCAGCATTTT. Its protein product is CASSGTGLQPQHF. The chain couples TRBV12-3 or TRBV12-4 to TRBJ1-5, with TRBD1 matching 9 bases. The J segment lost 6 bases and the V segment lost 5 bases, leaving 2 bases of the junction unmatched. The CDR3 spans 13 residues.